Here is one TCR beta chain with its context. Its cognate antigen is unknown. The Oncomine TCR Beta short-read assay was what sequenced the DNA obtained from cultured CD4+ T cells. TCRdb independently ran MiXCR on the PCR reads; one entry per CDR3 protein. The sample records 16,000 or so distinct CDR3 sequences, about 43% being singletons. The sample's treatment: roughly 11-day PBMC culture with coronavirus spike peptide pools or control peptides (ViraFEST assay). Fresh medium (containing IL-2) replaced half the medium on days 3 and 7. Trimming at V came to 5 bases and at J to 8 bases, leaving 14 bases not matched to a gene. CDR1 and CDR2 (germline): MDHEN, SYDVKM. The CDR3 spans 15 residues. These data are taken from a study of vaccination and CD4 T cells after COVID-19. About the study: Samples after vaccination came a median around 70 days past dose two, ranging 14 to 241.

The material sequenced was CD4+ T cells from blood, cultured in vitro, taken after SARS-CoV-2 vaccination. The genes are TRBV28 and TRBJ1-2, with 7 bases lining up with TRBD1. This clonotype was sampled from a human donor who had recovered from COVID-19. CDR3 amino acids: CASSPTGEGAFGYTF. CDR3 nucleotide sequence: TGTGCCAGCAGTCCCACTGGGGAGGGGGCTTTCGGCTACACCTTC.